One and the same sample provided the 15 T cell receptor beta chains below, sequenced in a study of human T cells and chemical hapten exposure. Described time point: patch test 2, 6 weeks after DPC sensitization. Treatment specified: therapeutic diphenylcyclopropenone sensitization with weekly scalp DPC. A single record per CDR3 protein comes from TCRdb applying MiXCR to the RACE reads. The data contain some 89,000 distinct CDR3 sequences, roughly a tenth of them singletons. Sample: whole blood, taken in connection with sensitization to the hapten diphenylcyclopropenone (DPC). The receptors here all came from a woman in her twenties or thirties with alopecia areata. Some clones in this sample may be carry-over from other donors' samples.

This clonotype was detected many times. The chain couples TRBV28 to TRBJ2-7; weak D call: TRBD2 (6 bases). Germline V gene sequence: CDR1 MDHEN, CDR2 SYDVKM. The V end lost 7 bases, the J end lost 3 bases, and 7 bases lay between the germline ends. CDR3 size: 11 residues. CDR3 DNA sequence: TGTGCCAGCATCGGGAGCTACGAGCAGTACTTC. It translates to CASIGSYEQYF.

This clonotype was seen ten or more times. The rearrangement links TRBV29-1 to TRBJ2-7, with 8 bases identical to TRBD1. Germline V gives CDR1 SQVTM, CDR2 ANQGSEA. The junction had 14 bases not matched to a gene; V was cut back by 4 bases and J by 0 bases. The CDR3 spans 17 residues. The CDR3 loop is CSVGAWEGGQGSYEQYF. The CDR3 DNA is TGCAGCGTTGGAGCCTGGGAAGGCGGACAGGGCTCCTACGAGCAGTACTTC.

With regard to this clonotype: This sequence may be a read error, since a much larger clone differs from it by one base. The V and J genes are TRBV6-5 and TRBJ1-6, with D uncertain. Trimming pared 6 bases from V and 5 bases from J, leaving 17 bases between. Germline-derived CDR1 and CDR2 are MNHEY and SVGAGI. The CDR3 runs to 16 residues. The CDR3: CASRTDQFSDNSPLHF. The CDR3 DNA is TGTGCCAGCAGAACCGACCAATTCTCAGATAATTCACCCCTCCACTTT.

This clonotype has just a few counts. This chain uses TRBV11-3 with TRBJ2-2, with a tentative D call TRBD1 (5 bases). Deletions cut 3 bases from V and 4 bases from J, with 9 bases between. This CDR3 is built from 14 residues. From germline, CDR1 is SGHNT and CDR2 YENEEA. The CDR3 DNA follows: TGTGCCAGCAGCTTCGGCAGGGTCACCGGGGAGCTGTTTTTT. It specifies CASSFGRVTGELFF.

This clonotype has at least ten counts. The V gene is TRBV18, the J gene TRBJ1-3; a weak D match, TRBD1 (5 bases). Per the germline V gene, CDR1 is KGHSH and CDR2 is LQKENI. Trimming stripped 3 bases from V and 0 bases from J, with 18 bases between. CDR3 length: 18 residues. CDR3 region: CASSPFTGRSISGNTIYF. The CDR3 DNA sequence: TGTGCCAGCTCACCTTTTACAGGACGGTCAATCTCTGGAAACACCATATATTTT.

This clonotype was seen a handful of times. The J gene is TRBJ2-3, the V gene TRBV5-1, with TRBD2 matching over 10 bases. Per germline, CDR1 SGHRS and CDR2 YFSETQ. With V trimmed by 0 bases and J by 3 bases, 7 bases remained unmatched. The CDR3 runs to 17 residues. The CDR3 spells CASSLAGSGGPTDTQYF. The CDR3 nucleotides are TGCGCCAGCAGCTTGGCCGGTAGCGGGGGGCCTACAGATACGCAGTATTTT.

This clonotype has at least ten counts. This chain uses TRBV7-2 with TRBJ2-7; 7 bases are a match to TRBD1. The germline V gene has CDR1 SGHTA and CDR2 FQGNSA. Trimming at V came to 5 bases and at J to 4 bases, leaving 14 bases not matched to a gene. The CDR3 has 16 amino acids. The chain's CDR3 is CASSPTRRQGTYEQYF. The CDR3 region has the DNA TGTGCCAGCAGCCCCACCCGCCGACAGGGAACGTACGAGCAGTACTTC.

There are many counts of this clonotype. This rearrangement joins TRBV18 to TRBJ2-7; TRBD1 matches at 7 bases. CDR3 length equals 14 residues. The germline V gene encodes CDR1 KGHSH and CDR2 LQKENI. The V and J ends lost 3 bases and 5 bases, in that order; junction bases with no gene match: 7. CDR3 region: CASSPRQGVNEQYF. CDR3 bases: TGTGCCAGCTCACCCCGACAGGGAGTAAACGAGCAGTACTTC.

CDR3 protein: CASSLGLDSPSYNEQFF. CDR3 sequence (DNA): TGCGCCAGCAGCTTGGGTTTAGACAGCCCTTCCTACAATGAGCAGTTCTTC. The rearrangement links TRBV5-1 to TRBJ2-1, with D maybe TRBD1 (5 bases). The CDR3 covers 17 residues. V was cut by 0 bases and J by 1 base, with 14 bases left in between. Germline V gene data show CDR1 as SGHRS and CDR2 as YFSETQ.

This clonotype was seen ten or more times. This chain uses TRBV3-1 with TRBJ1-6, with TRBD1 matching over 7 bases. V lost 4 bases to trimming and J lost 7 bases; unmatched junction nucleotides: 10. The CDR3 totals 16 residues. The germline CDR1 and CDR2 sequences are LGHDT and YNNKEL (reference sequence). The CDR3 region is CASSPMGTALNSPLHF. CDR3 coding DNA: TGTGCCAGCAGCCCAATGGGGACAGCACTAAATTCACCCCTCCACTTT.

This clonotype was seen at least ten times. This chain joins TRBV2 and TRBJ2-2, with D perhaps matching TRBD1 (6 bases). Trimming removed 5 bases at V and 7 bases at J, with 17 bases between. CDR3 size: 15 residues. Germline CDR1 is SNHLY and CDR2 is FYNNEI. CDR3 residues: CASSLTRGVSGELFF. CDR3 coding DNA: TGTGCCAGCAGTCTGACCAGGGGCGTGAGCGGGGAGCTGTTTTTT.

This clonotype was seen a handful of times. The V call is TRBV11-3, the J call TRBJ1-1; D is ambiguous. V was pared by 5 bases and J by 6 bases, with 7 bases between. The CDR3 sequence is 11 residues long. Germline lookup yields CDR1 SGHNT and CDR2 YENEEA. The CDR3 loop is CASSPLAEAFF. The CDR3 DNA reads TGTGCCAGCAGCCCCCTCGCTGAAGCTTTCTTT.

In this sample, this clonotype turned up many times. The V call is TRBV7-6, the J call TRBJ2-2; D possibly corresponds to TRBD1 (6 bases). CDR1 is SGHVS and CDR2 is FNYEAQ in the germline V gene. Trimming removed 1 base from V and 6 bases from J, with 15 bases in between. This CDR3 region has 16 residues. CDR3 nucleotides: TGTGCCAGCAGCTTAGGGACAGTCGCCACGGCCGGGGAGCTGTTTTTT. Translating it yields CASSLGTVATAGELFF.

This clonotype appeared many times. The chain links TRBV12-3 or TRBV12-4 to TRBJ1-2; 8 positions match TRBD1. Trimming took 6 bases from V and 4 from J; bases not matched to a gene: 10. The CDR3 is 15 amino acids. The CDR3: CASRTDRGRFYGYTF. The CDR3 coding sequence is TGTGCCAGCAGAACAGACAGGGGAAGGTTCTATGGCTACACCTTC.

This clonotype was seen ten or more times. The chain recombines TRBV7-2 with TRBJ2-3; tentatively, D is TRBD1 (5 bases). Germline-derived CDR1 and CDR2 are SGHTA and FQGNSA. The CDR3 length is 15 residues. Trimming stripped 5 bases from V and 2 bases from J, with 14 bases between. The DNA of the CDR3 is TGTGCCAGCAGCCGATCGACAGCCTACACAGATACGCAGTATTTT. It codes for CASSRSTAYTDTQYF. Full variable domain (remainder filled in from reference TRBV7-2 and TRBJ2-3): GAGVSQSPSNKVTEKGKDVELRCDPISGHTALYWYRQSLGQGLEFLIYFQGNSAPDKSGLPSDRFSAERTGGSVSTLTIQRTQQEDSAVYLCASSRSTAYTDTQYFGPGTRLTVL.